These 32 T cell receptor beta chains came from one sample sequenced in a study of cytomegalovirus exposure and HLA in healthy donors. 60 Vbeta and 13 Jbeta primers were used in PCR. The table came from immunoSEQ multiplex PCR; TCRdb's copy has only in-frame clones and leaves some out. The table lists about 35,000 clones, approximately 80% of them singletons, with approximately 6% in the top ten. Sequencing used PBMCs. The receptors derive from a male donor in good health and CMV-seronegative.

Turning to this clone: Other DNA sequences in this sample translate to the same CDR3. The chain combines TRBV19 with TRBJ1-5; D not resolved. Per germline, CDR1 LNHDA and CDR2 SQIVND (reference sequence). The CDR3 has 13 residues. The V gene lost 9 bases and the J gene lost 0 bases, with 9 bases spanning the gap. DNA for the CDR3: TGTGCCAGCCGTAGTCATAGCAATCAGCCCCAGCATTTT. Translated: CASRSHSNQPQHF.

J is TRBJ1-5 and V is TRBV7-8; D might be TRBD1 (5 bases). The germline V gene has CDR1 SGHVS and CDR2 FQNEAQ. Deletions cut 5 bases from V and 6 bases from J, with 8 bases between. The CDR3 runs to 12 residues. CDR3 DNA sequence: TGTGCCAGCAGCCCGGGGGGTCAGCCCCAGCATTTT. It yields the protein CASSPGGQPQHF.

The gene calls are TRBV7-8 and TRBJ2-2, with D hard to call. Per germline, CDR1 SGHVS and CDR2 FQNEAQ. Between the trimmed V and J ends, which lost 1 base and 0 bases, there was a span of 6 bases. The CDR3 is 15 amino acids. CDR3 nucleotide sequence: TGTGCCAGCAGCTTAGTATCAGCGAACACCGGGGAGCTGTTTTTT. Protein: CASSLVSANTGELFF.

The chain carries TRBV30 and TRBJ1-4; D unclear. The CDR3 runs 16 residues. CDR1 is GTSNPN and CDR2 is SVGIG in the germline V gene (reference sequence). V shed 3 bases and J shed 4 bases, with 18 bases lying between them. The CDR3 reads CAWRRGRQTRNEKLFF. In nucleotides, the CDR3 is TGTGCCTGGAGACGAGGGCGGCAGACCCGTAATGAAAAACTGTTTTTT.

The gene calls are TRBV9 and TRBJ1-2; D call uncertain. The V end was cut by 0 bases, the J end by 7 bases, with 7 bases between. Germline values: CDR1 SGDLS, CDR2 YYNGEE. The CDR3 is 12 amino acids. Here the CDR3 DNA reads TGTGCCAGCAGCGTAGGGTCGAGTGGCTACACCTTC. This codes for CASSVGSSGYTF.

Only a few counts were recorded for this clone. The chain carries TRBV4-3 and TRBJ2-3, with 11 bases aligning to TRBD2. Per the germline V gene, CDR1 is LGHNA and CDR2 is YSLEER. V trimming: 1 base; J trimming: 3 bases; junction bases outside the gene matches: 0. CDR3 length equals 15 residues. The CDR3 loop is CASSQGLAGTDTQYF. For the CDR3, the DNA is TGCGCCAGCAGCCAAGGACTAGCGGGGACAGATACGCAGTATTTT.

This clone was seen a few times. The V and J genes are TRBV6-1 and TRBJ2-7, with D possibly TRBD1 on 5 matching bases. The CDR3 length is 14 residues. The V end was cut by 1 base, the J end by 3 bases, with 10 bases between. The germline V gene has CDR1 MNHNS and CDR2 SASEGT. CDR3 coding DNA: TGTGCCAGCAGTGAAGAATGGGGCGGCTACGAGCAGTACTTC. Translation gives CASSEEWGGYEQYF.

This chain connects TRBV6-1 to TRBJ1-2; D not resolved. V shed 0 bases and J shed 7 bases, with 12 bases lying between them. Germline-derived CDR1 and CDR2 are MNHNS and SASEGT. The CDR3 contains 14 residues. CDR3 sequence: CASSEAHTVSGYTF. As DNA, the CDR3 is TGTGCCAGCAGTGAAGCGCATACGGTTAGTGGCTACACCTTC.

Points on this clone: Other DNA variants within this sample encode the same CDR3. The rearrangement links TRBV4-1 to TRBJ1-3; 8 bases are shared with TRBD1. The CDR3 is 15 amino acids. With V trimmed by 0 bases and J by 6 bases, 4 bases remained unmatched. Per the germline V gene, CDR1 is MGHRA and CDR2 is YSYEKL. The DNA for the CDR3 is TGCGCCAGCAGCCAAGATGGGCAGGGGGCAAACACCATATATTTT. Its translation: CASSQDGQGANTIYF.

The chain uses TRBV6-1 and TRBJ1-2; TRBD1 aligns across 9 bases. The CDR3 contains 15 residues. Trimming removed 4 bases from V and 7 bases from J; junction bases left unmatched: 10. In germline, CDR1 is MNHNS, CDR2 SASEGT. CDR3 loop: CASSAYGQGLAGYTF. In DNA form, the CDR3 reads TGTGCCAGCAGTGCTTACGGACAGGGGCTTGCTGGCTACACCTTC.

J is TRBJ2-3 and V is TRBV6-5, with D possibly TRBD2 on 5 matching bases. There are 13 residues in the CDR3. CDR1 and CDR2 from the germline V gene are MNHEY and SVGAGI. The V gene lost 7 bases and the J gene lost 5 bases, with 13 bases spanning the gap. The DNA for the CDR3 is TGTGCCAGCAAGTCGACTAATGAAGATACGCAGTATTTT. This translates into CASKSTNEDTQYF.

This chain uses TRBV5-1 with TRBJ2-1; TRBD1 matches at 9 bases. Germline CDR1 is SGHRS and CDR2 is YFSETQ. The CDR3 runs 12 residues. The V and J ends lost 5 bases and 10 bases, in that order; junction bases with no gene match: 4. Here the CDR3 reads CASRRTGAEQFF. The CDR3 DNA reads TGCGCCAGCAGGCGGACAGGGGCCGAGCAGTTCTTC.

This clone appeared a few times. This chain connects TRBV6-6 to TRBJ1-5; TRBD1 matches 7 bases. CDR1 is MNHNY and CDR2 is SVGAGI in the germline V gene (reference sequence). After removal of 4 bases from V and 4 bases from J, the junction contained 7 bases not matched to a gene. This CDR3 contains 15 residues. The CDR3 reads CASSFRQGWNQPQHF. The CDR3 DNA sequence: TGTGCCAGCAGTTTCAGACAGGGATGGAATCAGCCCCAGCATTTT.

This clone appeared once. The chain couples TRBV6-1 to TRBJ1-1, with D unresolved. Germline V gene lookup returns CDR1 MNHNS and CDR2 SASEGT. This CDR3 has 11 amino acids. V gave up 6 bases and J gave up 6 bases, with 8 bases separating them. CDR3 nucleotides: TGTGCCAGCAGGGAGTGGGCTGAAGCTTTCTTT. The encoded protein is CASREWAEAFF.

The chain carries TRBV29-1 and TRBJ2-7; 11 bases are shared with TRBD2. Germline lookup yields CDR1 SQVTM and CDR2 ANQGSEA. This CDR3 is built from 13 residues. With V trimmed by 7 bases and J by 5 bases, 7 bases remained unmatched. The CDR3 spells CSAQTSGKNEQYF. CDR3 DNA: TGCAGCGCTCAGACTAGCGGGAAGAACGAGCAGTACTTC.

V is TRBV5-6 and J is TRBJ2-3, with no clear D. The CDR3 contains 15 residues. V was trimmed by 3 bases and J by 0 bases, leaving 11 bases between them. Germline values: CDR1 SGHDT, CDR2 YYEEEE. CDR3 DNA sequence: TGTGCCAGCAGCTCGGTCATTTCTAGCACAGATACGCAGTATTTT. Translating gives CASSSVISSTDTQYF.

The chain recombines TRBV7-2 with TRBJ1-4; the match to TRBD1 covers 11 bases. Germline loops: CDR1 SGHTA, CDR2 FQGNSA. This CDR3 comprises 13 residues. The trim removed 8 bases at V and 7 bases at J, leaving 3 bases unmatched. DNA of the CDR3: TGTGCCAGCCGAGGGACAGGGGGTGAAAAACTGTTTTTT. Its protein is CASRGTGGEKLFF.

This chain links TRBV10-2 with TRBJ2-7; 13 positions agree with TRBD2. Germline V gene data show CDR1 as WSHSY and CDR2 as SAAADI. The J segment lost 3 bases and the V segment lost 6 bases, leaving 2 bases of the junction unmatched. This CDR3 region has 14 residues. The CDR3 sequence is CASRTSGGIYEQYF. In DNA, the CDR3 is TGCGCCAGCAGGACTAGCGGGGGGATCTACGAGCAGTACTTC.

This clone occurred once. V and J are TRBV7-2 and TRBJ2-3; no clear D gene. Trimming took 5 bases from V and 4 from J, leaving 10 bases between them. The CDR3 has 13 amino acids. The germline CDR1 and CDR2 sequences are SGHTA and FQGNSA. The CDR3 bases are TGTGCCAGCAGCCTACTCCTAGCAGATACGCAGTATTTT. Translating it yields CASSLLLADTQYF.

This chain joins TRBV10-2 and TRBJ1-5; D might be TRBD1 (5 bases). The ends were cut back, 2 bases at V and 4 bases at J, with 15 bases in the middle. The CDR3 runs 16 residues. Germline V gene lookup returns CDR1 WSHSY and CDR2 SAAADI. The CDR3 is CASSEPGAGGNQPQHF. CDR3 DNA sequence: TGCGCCAGCAGTGAGCCGGGTGCCGGGGGGAATCAGCCCCAGCATTTT.

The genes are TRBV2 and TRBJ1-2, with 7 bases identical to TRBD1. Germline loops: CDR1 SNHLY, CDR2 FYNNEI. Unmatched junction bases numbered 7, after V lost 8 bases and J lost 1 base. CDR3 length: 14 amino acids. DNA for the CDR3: TGTGCCAGCCGTGGGACAGCGCTTAACTATGGCTACACCTTC. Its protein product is CASRGTALNYGYTF. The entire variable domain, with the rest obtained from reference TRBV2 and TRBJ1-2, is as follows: EPEVTQTPSHQVTQMGQEVILRCVPISNHLYFYWYRQILGQKVEFLVSFYNNEISEKSEIFDDQFSVERPDGSNFTLKIRSTKLEDSAMYFCASRGTALNYGYTFGSGTRLTVV.

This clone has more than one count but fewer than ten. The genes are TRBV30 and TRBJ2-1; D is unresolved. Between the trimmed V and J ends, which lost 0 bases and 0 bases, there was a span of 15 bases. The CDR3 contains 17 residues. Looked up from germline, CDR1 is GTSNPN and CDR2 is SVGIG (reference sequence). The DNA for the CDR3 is TGTGCCTGGAGTGTATCCCTCTACGGGTCCTCCTACAATGAGCAGTTCTTC. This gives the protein CAWSVSLYGSSYNEQFF.

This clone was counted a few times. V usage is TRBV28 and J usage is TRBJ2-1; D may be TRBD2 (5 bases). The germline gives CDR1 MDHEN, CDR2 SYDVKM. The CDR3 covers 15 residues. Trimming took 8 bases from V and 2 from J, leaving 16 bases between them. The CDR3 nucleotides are TGTGCCAGCCAAAGCCAGCGGTGGCCCTACAATGAGCAGTTCTTC. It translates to CASQSQRWPYNEQFF.

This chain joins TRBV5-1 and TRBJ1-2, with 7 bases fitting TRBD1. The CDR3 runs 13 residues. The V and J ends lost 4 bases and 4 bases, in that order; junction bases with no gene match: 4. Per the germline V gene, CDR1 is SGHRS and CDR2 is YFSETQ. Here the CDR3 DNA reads TGCGCCAGCAGCCCCGGGACAGCCTATGGCTACACCTTC. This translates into CASSPGTAYGYTF.

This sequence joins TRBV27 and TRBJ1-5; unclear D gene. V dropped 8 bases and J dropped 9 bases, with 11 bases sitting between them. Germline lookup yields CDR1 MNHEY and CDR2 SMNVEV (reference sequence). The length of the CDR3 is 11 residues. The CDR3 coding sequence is TGTGCCAGCGGATTACGGGGGCCCCAGCATTTT. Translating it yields CASGLRGPQHF.

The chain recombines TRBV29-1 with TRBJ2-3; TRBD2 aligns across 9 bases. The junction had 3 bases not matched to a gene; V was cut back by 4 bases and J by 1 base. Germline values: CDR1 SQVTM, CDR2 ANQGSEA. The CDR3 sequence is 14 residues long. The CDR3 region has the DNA TGCAGCGTTGGAGTAGCGGGGGGCACAGATACGCAGTATTTT. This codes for CSVGVAGGTDTQYF.

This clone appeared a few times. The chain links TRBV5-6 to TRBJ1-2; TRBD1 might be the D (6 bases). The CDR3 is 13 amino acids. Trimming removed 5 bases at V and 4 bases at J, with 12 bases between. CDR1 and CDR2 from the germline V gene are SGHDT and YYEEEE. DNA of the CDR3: TGTGCCAGCAGGTCAGGGGTAGGCTATGGCTACACCTTC. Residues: CASRSGVGYGYTF.

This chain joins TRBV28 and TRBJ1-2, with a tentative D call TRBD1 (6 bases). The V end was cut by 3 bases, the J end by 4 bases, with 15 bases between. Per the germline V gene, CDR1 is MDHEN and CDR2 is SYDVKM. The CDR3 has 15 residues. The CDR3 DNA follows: TGTGCCAGCAGTTTCCTTGGACAGTTCTTCTATGGCTACACCTTC. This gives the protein CASSFLGQFFYGYTF.

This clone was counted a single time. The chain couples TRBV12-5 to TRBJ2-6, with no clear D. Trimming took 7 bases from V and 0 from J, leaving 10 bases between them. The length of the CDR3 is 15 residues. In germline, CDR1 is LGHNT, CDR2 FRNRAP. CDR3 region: CASVGDHSGANVLTF. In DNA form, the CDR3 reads TGTGCTAGTGTTGGAGACCACTCTGGGGCCAACGTCCTGACTTTC.

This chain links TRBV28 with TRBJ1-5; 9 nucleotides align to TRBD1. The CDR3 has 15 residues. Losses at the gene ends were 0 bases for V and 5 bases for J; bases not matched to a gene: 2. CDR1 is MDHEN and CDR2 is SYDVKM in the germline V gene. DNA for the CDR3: TGTGCCAGCAGTTTATGGGGACAGGGTCATCAGCCCCAGCATTTT. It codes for CASSLWGQGHQPQHF.

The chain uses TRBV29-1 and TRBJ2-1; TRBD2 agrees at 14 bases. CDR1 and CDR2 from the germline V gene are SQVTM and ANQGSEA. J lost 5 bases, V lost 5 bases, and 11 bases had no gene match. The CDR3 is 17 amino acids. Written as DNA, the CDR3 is TGCAGCGTTAGGGGACTAGCGGGAGTCTCCCCGCACAATGAGCAGTTCTTC. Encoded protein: CSVRGLAGVSPHNEQFF.

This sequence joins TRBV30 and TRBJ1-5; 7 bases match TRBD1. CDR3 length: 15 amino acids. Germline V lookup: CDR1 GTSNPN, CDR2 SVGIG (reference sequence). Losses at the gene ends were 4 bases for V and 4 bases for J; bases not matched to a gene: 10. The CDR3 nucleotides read TGTGCCTGGAACCCGGGAAGGGGGCCGAATCAGCCCCAGCATTTT. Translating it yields CAWNPGRGPNQPQHF.